The TCR beta chain under discussion was sequenced for a study of cytomegalovirus exposure and HLA in healthy donors. Findings of the study overall: Roughly 170 TCR beta chains were listed as cytomegalovirus-associated. Sequencing depth roughly uniform across donors was assumed in presence/absence analyses.

Germline lookup yields CDR1 LNHDA and CDR2 SQIVND (reference sequence). The length of the CDR3 is 15 residues. Trimming left V 6 bases short and J 6 bases short, with 18 bases between. The PCR contained 60 Vbeta and 13 Jbeta primers. Some clones are missing from TCRdb's copy, which holds only in-frame ones; the method was immunoSEQ multiplex PCR. The sample yields over 200,000 clones, about four fifths seen once. A remark on this clone: Its cognate antigen is unknown.

This clonotype originated in a man aged 35-49 years in good health and CMV-seropositive. This sequence joins TRBV19 and TRBJ1-5, with TRBD1 as a possible D gene (6 bases). The sample consisted of PBMCs. Here the CDR3 reads CASSTMDRNSQPQHF. The DNA of the CDR3 is TGTGCCAGTAGCACTATGGACAGAAACAGTCAGCCCCAGCATTTT.